These 25 T cell receptor beta chains came from one sample sequenced in a study of T cell repertoires in cytomegalovirus infection. A single record per CDR3 protein comes from TCRdb applying MiXCR to the reads. The data contain more than 500,000 distinct CDR3 sequences, approximately 15% of them seen just once; the ten biggest clones take up 20% to 30%. Sequencing was done on a sample of CD8+ T cells from PBMCs. The receptors stem from a human donor in good health (CMV status not recorded). Some clones in this sample may be carry-over from other donors' samples.

The V gene is TRBV9, the J gene TRBJ2-6; D unresolved. Trimming stripped 5 bases from V and 0 bases from J, with 24 bases between. This CDR3 comprises 20 residues. The germline CDR1 and CDR2 sequences are SGDLS and YYNGEE. The CDR3 protein is CASSLSGPSYGRSGANVLTF. CDR3 nucleotides: TGTGCCAGCAGTTTATCCGGGCCTAGTTACGGACGCTCTGGGGCCAACGTCCTGACTTTC.

This clonotype was picked up a small number of times. J is TRBJ2-5 and V is TRBV4-2; 11 nucleotides line up with TRBD2. CDR1 is LGHNA, CDR2 YNFKEQ, per germline. V trimming: 0 bases; J trimming: 5 bases; junction bases outside the gene matches: 5. The CDR3 is 16 residues long. The DNA for the CDR3 is TGTGCCAGCAGCCAAGATAGCGGGGGGGCCCACGAGACCCAGTACTTC. Its protein is CASSQDSGGAHETQYF.

This chain uses TRBV20-1 with TRBJ1-2; D not certain. V lost 0 bases and J lost 1, with 6 bases in between. The CDR3 sequence is 13 residues long. From germline, CDR1 is DFQATT and CDR2 SNEGSKA (reference sequence). CDR3 loop: CSARDRDNYGYTF. The CDR3 DNA follows: TGCAGTGCTAGAGATCGGGATAACTATGGCTACACCTTC.

This clonotype showed up just once. A read error may be the cause here, since a much bigger clone is one base away. The CDR3 does not close with the conserved phenylalanine or tryptophan, likely indicating a read error. V and J are TRBV7-2 and TRBJ2-4, with TRBD1 matching 8 bases. This CDR3 spans 17 amino acids. Germline V gives CDR1 SGHTA, CDR2 FQGNSA. V lost 4 bases, J lost 2 bases, and 10 bases stayed unmatched. The CDR3 protein is CASSSTHRGKTKNIQYL. In DNA, the CDR3 is TGTGCCAGCAGCTCCACCCACAGGGGGAAAACCAAAAACATTCAGTACTTA.

The V gene is TRBV12-5, the J gene TRBJ1-1; D gene ambiguous. The CDR3 totals 14 residues. Per germline, CDR1 LGHNT and CDR2 FRNRAP. Trimming cost V 3 bases and J 0 bases, with 8 bases left between them. This CDR3 is CASGFGVLNTEAFF. The CDR3 DNA follows: TGTGCTAGTGGTTTTGGGGTACTGAACACTGAAGCTTTCTTT. The variable domain in full, completed from reference TRBV12-5 and TRBJ1-1, reads DARVTQTPRHKVTEMGQEVTMRCQPILGHNTVFWYRQTMMQGLELLAYFRNRAPLDDSGMPKDRFSAEMPDATLATLKIQPSEPRDSAVYFCASGFGVLNTEAFFGQGTRLTVV.

This clonotype was detected ten times or more. The rearrangement uses TRBV7-9 and TRBJ1-2, with D maybe TRBD1 (6 bases). The CDR3 has 15 amino acids. The germline V gene has CDR1 SEHNR and CDR2 FQNEAQ (reference sequence). V dropped 5 bases and J dropped 3 bases, with 16 bases sitting between them. This chain's CDR3 is CASSELQGKDYGYTF. The DNA of the CDR3 is TGTGCCAGCAGCGAACTACAGGGAAAGGACTATGGCTACACCTTC.

The chain recombines TRBV27 with TRBJ2-7; 8 bases fit TRBD1. Germline loops: CDR1 MNHEY, CDR2 SMNVEV (reference sequence). This CDR3 contains 15 residues. Losses at the gene ends were 4 bases for V and 2 bases for J; bases not matched to a gene: 7. This CDR3 reads CASSSAGGITYEQYF. The DNA for the CDR3 is TGTGCCAGCAGTTCCGCAGGGGGCATAACCTACGAGCAGTACTTC.

This clonotype occurred a few times. This chain links TRBV20-1 with TRBJ2-7, with TRBD2 as a possible D gene (6 bases). The V and J ends lost 0 bases and 3 bases respectively, with 15 bases between them. CDR1 is DFQATT, CDR2 SNEGSKA, per germline (reference sequence). This CDR3 spans 15 amino acids. CDR3 nucleotide sequence: TGCAGTGCTAGAGATGCAGTTGCGGGGTTCTACGAGCAGTACTTC. Its translation: CSARDAVAGFYEQYF.

This clonotype was detected a few times. The genes are TRBV19 and TRBJ2-1; D is unresolved. The CDR3 covers 14 residues. The V gene's germline CDR1 is LNHDA and CDR2 SQIVND (reference sequence). Trimming took off 4 bases at V and 4 bases at J, with 11 bases between the two ends. The chain's CDR3 is CASSTLTPYNEQFF. CDR3 DNA sequence: TGTGCCAGTAGTACCCTGACACCTTACAATGAGCAGTTCTTC.

This clonotype has at least ten counts. The rearrangement joins TRBV12-3 or TRBV12-4 to TRBJ1-1; D may be TRBD1 (6 bases). The CDR3 length is 13 residues. The ends were cut back, 2 bases at V and 4 bases at J, with 8 bases in the middle. In nucleotides, the CDR3 is TGTGCCAGCAGTTTAAAGGGGGGCACTGAAGCTTTCTTT. This encodes CASSLKGGTEAFF.

This clonotype was recorded at least ten times. The chain combines TRBV6-5 with TRBJ2-7; D call uncertain. The CDR3 sequence is 12 residues long. Germline V lookup: CDR1 MNHEY, CDR2 SVGAGI. V shed 0 bases and J shed 7 bases, with 7 bases lying between them. This CDR3 reads CASSYSGKEQYF. The CDR3 DNA reads TGTGCCAGCAGTTACTCGGGGAAGGAGCAGTACTTC.

This clonotype came up a few times. The rearrangement joins TRBV14 to TRBJ2-1, with D perhaps given as TRBD1 or TRBD2 (5 bases each). In germline, CDR1 is SGHDN, CDR2 FVKESK. V was clipped by 4 bases and J by 0 bases, with 13 bases between them. The CDR3 runs to 16 residues. CDR3 sequence reads: CASSPSGANSYNEQFF. The CDR3 DNA is TGTGCCAGCAGCCCCTCCGGGGCTAACTCCTACAATGAGCAGTTCTTC.

The chain is built from TRBV20-1 and TRBJ1-1; D not certain. Germline V gene lookup returns CDR1 DFQATT and CDR2 SNEGSKA (reference sequence). This CDR3 is built from 12 residues. The V end was cut by 0 bases, the J end by 1 base, with 3 bases between. Here the CDR3 reads CSARDWNTEAFF. The CDR3 nucleotides are TGCAGTGCTAGAGACTGGAACACTGAAGCTTTCTTT.

This clonotype was counted ten times or more. The chain recombines TRBV7-8 with TRBJ2-3; D uncertain. This CDR3 spans 15 amino acids. V was trimmed by 2 bases and J by 5 bases, leaving 14 bases between them. Germline loops: CDR1 SGHVS, CDR2 FQNEAQ. In DNA, the CDR3 is TGTGCCAGCAGCTTAACGGTGCGCCCTGGAGATACGCAGTATTTT. Protein sequence: CASSLTVRPGDTQYF.

There are a few counts of this clonotype. V usage is TRBV6-1 and J usage is TRBJ2-3, with a possible D match to TRBD1 (6 bases). The germline CDR1 and CDR2 sequences are MNHNS and SASEGT. This CDR3 comprises 15 residues. The V gene lost 1 base and the J gene lost 4 bases, with 12 bases spanning the gap. CDR3: CASSEGTVIADTQYF. CDR3 DNA sequence: TGTGCCAGCAGTGAAGGGACAGTAATCGCAGATACGCAGTATTTT.

The chain has TRBV9 and TRBJ1-3; 9 nucleotides align to TRBD1. Germline assignment: CDR1 SGDLS and CDR2 YYNGEE. The CDR3 runs to 16 residues. V lost 3 bases, J lost 3 bases, and 7 bases stayed unmatched. CDR3 sequence reads: CASSAPQGAFGNTIYF. CDR3 DNA sequence: TGTGCCAGCAGCGCACCACAGGGGGCATTTGGAAACACCATATATTTT.

This clonotype turned up a few times. The chain combines TRBV28 with TRBJ1-6, with D perhaps matching TRBD1 (5 bases). CDR3 size: 16 residues. Germline CDR1 is MDHEN and CDR2 is SYDVKM. Trimming left V 5 bases short and J 5 bases short, with 16 bases between. This CDR3 is CASSAPGPDNNSPLHF. Here the CDR3 DNA reads TGTGCCAGCAGTGCACCAGGGCCGGACAATAATTCACCCCTCCACTTT.

This clonotype has at least ten counts. The rearrangement uses TRBV7-8 and TRBJ2-5; D ambiguous. This CDR3 region has 16 residues. Trimming left V 5 bases short and J 7 bases short, with 23 bases between. Germline assignment: CDR1 SGHVS and CDR2 FQNEAQ. CDR3 nucleotide sequence: TGTGCCAGCAGCCTTAACTACTTGTTGAGACGGCGGACCCAGTACTTC. This sequence encodes CASSLNYLLRRRTQYF.

The rearrangement uses TRBV29-1 and TRBJ2-5; 10 bases align to TRBD1. The ends lost 7 bases at V and 4 bases at J; junction bases unmatched: 9. Germline CDR1 SQVTM, CDR2 ANQGSEA. The CDR3 spans 14 residues. The CDR3 DNA reads TGCAGCGCAGGGACAGGGGCGGTACGAGAGACCCAGTACTTC. Protein product: CSAGTGAVRETQYF.

This clonotype was counted many times. The chain combines TRBV7-6 with TRBJ2-7; the match to TRBD2 covers 10 bases. Unmatched junction bases numbered 15, after V lost 4 bases and J lost 0 bases. Germline lookup yields CDR1 SGHVS and CDR2 FNYEAQ. The CDR3 has 19 amino acids. In DNA form, the CDR3 reads TGTGCCAGCAGCTCATCTCTAGATGGACTAGCGGCCCACTCCTACGAGCAGTACTTC. Amino acids: CASSSSLDGLAAHSYEQYF.

This clonotype was counted many times. The V gene is TRBV7-8, the J gene TRBJ2-1, with TRBD2 identical over 10 bases. V lost 6 bases and J lost 1; bases outside the gene matches: 6. The CDR3 has 16 residues. From germline, CDR1 is SGHVS and CDR2 FQNEAQ. CDR3 DNA: TGTGCCAGCAGTTTCAGCGGGGGGGTTTCCTACAATGAGCAGTTCTTC. Its translation: CASSFSGGVSYNEQFF. Complete variable domain (other parts from reference TRBV7-8 and TRBJ2-1): GAGVSQSPRYKVAKRGQDVALRCDPISGHVSLFWYQQALGQGPEFLTYFQNEAQLDKSGLPSDRFFAERPEGSVSTLKIQRTQQEDSAVYLCASSFSGGVSYNEQFFGPGTRLTVL.

CDR3 sequence reads: CASSVYSVEHF. The CDR3 DNA follows: TGTGCCAGCAGTGTCTACAGCGTAGAGCATTTT. The J gene is TRBJ1-5, the V gene TRBV6-8, with no clear D. Trimming pared 5 bases from V and 14 bases from J, leaving 13 bases between. The germline gives CDR1 MNHGY, CDR2 SAAAGT. The CDR3 covers 11 residues.

This clonotype showed up just a few times. This chain connects TRBV6-1 to TRBJ1-1; unclear D gene. The CDR3 has 15 amino acids. V lost 1 base and J 0 bases, leaving 9 bases between the germline ends. Per germline, CDR1 MNHNS and CDR2 SASEGT. CDR3 bases: TGTGCCAGCAGTGAAGGGGCGGCATTGAACACTGAAGCTTTCTTT. Its translation is CASSEGAALNTEAFF.

The rearrangement uses TRBV9 and TRBJ2-4; D not resolved. Germline values: CDR1 SGDLS, CDR2 YYNGEE. V was trimmed by 0 bases and J by 1 base, leaving 2 bases between them. The CDR3 runs to 13 residues. The chain's CDR3 is CASSVDAKNIQYF. CDR3 in DNA: TGTGCCAGCAGCGTAGATGCCAAAAACATTCAGTACTTC.

This clonotype was recorded many times. V gene TRBV7-3 combines with J gene TRBJ2-1; D gene unclear. The V end lost 0 bases, the J end lost 10 bases, and 10 bases lay between the germline ends. The V gene's germline CDR1 is SGHTA and CDR2 FQGTGA. The CDR3 is made up of 13 amino acids. CDR3 in amino acids: CASSLTSAGEQFF. The CDR3, as DNA: TGTGCCAGCAGCTTAACGAGCGCTGGGGAGCAGTTCTTC.